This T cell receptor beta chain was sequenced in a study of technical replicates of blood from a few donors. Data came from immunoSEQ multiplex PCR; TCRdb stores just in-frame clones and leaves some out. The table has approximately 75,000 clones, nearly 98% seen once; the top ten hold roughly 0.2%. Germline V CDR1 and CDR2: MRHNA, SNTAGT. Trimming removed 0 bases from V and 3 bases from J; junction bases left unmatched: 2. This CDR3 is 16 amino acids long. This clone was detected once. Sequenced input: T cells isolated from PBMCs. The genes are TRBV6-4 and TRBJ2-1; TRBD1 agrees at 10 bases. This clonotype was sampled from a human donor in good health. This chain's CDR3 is CASSDSGTGDYNEQFF. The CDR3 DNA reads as TGTGCCAGCAGTGACTCTGGGACAGGGGACTACAATGAGCAGTTCTTC.